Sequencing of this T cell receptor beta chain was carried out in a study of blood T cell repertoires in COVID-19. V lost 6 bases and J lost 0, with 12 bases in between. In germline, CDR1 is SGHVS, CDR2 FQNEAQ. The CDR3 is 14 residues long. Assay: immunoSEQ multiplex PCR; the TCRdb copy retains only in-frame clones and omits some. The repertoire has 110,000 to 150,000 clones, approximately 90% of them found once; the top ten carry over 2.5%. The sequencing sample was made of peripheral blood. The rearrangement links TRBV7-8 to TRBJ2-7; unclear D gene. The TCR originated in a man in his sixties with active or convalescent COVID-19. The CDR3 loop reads CASSFDPGSYEQYF. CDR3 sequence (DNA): TGTGCCAGCAGTTTTGATCCAGGCTCCTACGAGCAGTACTTC. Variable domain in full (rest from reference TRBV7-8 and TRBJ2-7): GAGVSQSPRYKVAKRGQDVALRCDPISGHVSLFWYQQALGQGPEFLTYFQNEAQLDKSGLPSDRFFAERPEGSVSTLKIQRTQQEDSAVYLCASSFDPGSYEQYFGPGTRLTVT.